Each of the 9 T cell receptor beta chains below was sequenced from the same sample in a study of metastatic and nonmetastatic thyroid tumors. TCRdb re-called clones from the PCR reads using MiXCR. The sample lists about 56,000 clones; 25% to 35% were seen once. No treatment of any kind had been given to any patient before thyroid surgery. Sequencing was done on a sample of blood. The source of these receptors is a female donor with papillary thyroid cancer or a benign thyroid nodule (not recorded which). Some clones in this sample may be carry-over from other donors' samples.

The chain uses TRBV28 and TRBJ2-7, with D possibly matching TRBD1 (6 bases). CDR1 and CDR2 from the germline V gene are MDHEN and SYDVKM. The CDR3 has 13 amino acids. Trimming stripped 3 bases from V and 6 bases from J, with 12 bases between. CDR3 sequence: CASSFLQGGEQYF. The CDR3 coding sequence is TGTGCCAGCAGTTTTTTACAGGGTGGCGAGCAGTACTTC.

The V gene is TRBV24-1, the J gene TRBJ1-1; 8 bases are shared with TRBD1. The CDR3 has 13 residues. Looked up from germline, CDR1 is KGHDR and CDR2 is SFDVKD. V dropped 9 bases and J dropped 1; count of bases not matched to a gene: 3. The CDR3 reads CATQTGENTEAFF. CDR3 DNA sequence: TGTGCCACCCAGACAGGGGAGAACACTGAAGCTTTCTTT.

In its sample, this clone was seen a few times. This sequence joins TRBV27 and TRBJ1-3; D possibly corresponds to TRBD1 (6 bases). CDR3 length equals 14 residues. The germline gives CDR1 MNHEY, CDR2 SMNVEV (reference sequence). V gave up 2 bases and J gave up 2 bases, with 7 bases separating them. CDR3 sequence: CASSLAGAGNTIYF. The CDR3 DNA reads as TGTGCCAGCAGTTTAGCAGGGGCTGGAAACACCATATATTTT.

The count of this clone is one. This chain joins TRBV11-3 and TRBJ2-1; D is ambiguous. Germline V gene sequence: CDR1 SGHNT, CDR2 YENEEA. V lost 3 bases and J 0 bases, leaving 3 bases between the germline ends. This CDR3 comprises 13 residues. The CDR3 bases are TGTGCCAGCAGCTTGCGCTCCTACAATGAGCAGTTCTTC. It codes for CASSLRSYNEQFF.

This clone came up a few times. The gene calls are TRBV2 and TRBJ1-3; D gene unclear. Trimming removed 5 bases at V and 8 bases at J, with 13 bases between. Germline assignment: CDR1 SNHLY and CDR2 FYNNEI. The CDR3 runs to 13 residues. The CDR3 DNA is TGTGCCAGCAGTATTGGCCCTTTGGACACCATATATTTT. Protein: CASSIGPLDTIYF. Looking up the rest from reference TRBV2 and TRBJ1-3 gives the full variable domain: EPEVTQTPSHQVTQMGQEVILRCVPISNHLYFYWYRQILGQKVEFLVSFYNNEISEKSEIFDDQFSVERPDGSNFTLKIRSTKLEDSAMYFCASSIGPLDTIYFGEGSWLTVV.

This clone was seen a handful of times. The rearrangement uses TRBV6-2 or TRBV6-3 and TRBJ2-7; D call uncertain. Trimming removed 0 bases from V and 6 bases from J, with 9 bases in between. CDR3 length: 13 residues. Germline assignment: CDR1 MNHEY and CDR2 SVGEGT. The CDR3 is CASSYSSGAEQYF. The CDR3 DNA reads TGTGCCAGCAGTTACTCCTCAGGAGCCGAGCAGTACTTC.

The V gene is TRBV11-3, the J gene TRBJ2-7; D not certain. Trimming removed 5 bases at V and 2 bases at J, with 16 bases between. CDR1 and CDR2 (germline): SGHNT, YENEEA. This CDR3 comprises 15 residues. CDR3 region: CASSLIGVSTYEQYF. CDR3 bases: TGTGCCAGCAGCCTCATTGGAGTTTCTACCTACGAGCAGTACTTC.

This sequence joins TRBV3-1 and TRBJ1-6; 11 bases are shared with TRBD1. The CDR3 is 17 residues long. V lost 7 bases to trimming and J lost 3 bases; unmatched junction nucleotides: 8. Germline values: CDR1 LGHDT, CDR2 YNNKEL (reference sequence). The CDR3 DNA reads as TGTGCCAGCAAAGGGACAGGGGGACGGATCTATAATTCACCCCTCCACTTT. It translates to CASKGTGGRIYNSPLHF.

This chain connects TRBV9 to TRBJ2-3; a possible D gene is TRBD2 (5 bases). V dropped 0 bases and J dropped 1 base, with 9 bases sitting between them. The CDR3 is 15 residues long. Germline assignment: CDR1 SGDLS and CDR2 YYNGEE. This chain's CDR3 is CASSVGAGRTDTQYF. CDR3 DNA sequence: TGTGCCAGCAGCGTAGGGGCGGGCCGCACAGATACGCAGTATTTT.